The T cell receptor beta chain described here comes from a study of blood T cell repertoires in COVID-19. CDR1 is LGHDT, CDR2 YNNKEL, per germline (reference sequence). V was clipped by 4 bases and J by 10 bases; unmatched bases: 6. The CDR3 length is 12 residues. Original handling: Amplifying reference gene primers gave estimates of nucleated cell counts. Only in-frame clones appear in the TCRdb table, and some are missing; sequencing was by immunoSEQ multiplex PCR. V and J calls plus clone size are reproduced from that table; the DNA served to infer D and trimming. The data show a few hundred thousand clones, with 80% to 90% seen just once and about a tenth held by the top ten. Enrolled through a virtual design, the participants were between 18 and 89 years of age and came from 24 US areas. Each recovered donor of Cohort 3 presented with two negative PCRs, clearance, or symptom resolution. This clone was recorded once.

V is TRBV3-1 (or the pseudogene TRBV3-2) and J is TRBJ1-2, with 7 bases fitting TRBD1. This receptor was identified in a man aged 40-55 years who had recovered from COVID-19. The specimen sequenced was PBMCs or T cells enriched from blood (not recorded which). CDR3 bases: TGTGCCAGCAGCCTGGACAGGAGGTTCTACACCTTC. Protein product: CASSLDRRFYTF.